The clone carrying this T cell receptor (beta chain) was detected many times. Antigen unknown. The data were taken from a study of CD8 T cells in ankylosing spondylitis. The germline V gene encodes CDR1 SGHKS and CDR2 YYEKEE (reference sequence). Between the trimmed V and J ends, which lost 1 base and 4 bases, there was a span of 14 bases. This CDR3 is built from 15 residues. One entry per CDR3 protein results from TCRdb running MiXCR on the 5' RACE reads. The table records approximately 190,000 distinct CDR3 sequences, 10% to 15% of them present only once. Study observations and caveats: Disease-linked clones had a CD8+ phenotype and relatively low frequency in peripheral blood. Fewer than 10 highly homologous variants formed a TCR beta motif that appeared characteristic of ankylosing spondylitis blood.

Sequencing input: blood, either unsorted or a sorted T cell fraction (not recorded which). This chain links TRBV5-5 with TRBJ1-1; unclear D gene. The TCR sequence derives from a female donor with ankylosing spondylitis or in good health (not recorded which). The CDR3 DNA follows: TGTGCCAGCAGCTTGTCTGCCTCCCGGGGCACTGAAGCTTTCTTT. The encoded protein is CASSLSASRGTEAFF.